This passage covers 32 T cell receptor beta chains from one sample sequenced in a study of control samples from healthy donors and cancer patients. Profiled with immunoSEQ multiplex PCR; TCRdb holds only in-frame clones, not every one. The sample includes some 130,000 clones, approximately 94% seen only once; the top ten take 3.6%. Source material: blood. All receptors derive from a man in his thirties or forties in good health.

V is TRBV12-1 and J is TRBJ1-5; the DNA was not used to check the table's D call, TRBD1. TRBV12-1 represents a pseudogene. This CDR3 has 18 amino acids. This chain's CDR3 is CASSFWGPGVVSNQPQHF. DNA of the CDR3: TGTGCCAGCAGCTTTTGGGGGCCAGGCGTCGTTAGCAATCAGCCCCAGCATTTT.

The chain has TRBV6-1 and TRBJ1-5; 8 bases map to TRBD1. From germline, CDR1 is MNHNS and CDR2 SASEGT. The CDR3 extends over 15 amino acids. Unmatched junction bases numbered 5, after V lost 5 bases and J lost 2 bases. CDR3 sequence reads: CASSKPGQGNQPQHF. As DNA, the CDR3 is TGTGCCAGCAGTAAACCGGGACAGGGCAATCAGCCCCAGCATTTT.

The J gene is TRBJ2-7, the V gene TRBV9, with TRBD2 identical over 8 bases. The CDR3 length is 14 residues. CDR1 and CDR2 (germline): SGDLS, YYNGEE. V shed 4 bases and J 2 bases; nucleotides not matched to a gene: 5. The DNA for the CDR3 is TGTGCCAGCAGCCCCAGCGGGGGAACCTACGAGCAGTACTTC. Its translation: CASSPSGGTYEQYF.

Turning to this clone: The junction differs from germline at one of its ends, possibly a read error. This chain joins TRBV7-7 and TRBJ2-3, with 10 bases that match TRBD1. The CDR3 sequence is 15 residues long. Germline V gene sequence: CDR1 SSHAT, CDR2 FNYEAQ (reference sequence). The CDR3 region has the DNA TGTGCTAGCAGCTTAGGACAGGGGGTTGCAGATACGCAGTATTTT. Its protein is CASSLGQGVADTQYF.

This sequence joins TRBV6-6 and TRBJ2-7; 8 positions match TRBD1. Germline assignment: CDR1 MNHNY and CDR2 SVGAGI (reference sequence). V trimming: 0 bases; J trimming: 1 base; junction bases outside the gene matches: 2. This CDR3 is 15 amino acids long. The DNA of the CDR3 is TGTGCCAGCAGTTACTCGGACAGGGAGTCCTACGAGCAGTACTTC. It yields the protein CASSYSDRESYEQYF.

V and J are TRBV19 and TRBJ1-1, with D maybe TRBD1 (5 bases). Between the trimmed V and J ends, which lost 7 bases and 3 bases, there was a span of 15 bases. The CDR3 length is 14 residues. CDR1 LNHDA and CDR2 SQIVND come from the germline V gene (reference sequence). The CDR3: CASKLGVGDTEAFF. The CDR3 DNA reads TGTGCCAGTAAGTTGGGGGTTGGTGACACTGAAGCTTTCTTT.

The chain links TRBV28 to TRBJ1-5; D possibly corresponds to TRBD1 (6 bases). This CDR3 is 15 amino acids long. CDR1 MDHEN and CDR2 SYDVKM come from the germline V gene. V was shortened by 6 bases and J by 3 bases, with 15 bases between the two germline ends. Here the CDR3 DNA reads TGTGCCAGCAGCCCCCGGTCGGGGGCCAATCAGCCCCAGCATTTT. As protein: CASSPRSGANQPQHF.

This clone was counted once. CDR3 sequence: CASSFSITGESYNEQFF. DNA of the CDR3: TGTGCCAGCAGCTTTTCCATAACAGGGGAGTCCTACAATGAGCAGTTCTTC. The chain recombines TRBV7-6 with TRBJ2-1; 7 bases map to TRBD1. Trimming took 3 bases from V and 1 from J; bases not matched to a gene: 9. From germline, CDR1 is SGHVS and CDR2 FNYEAQ. The CDR3 loop spans 17 amino acids.

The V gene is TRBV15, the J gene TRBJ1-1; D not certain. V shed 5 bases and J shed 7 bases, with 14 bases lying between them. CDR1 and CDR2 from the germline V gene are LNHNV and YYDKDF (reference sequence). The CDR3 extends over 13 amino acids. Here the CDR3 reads CATSPRAGNEAFF. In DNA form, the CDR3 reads TGTGCCACCAGCCCCCGGGCAGGAAATGAAGCTTTCTTT.

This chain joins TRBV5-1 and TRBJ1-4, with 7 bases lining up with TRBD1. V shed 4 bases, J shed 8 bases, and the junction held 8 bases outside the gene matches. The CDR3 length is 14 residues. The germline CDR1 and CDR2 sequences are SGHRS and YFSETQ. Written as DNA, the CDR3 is TGCGCCAGCAGCGAACAGGGGTTCGGCGAAAAACTGTTTTTT. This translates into CASSEQGFGEKLFF.

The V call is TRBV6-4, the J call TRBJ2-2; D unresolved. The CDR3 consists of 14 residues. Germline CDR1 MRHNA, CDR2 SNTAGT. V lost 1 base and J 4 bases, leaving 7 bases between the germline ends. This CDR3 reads CASSDWPGTGELFF. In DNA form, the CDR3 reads TGTGCCAGCAGTGACTGGCCGGGCACCGGGGAGCTGTTTTTT.

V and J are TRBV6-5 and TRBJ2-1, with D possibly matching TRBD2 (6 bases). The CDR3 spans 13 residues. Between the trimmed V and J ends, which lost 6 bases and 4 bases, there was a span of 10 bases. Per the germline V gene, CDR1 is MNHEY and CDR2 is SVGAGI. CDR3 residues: CASRVGGYNEQFF. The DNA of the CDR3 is TGTGCCAGCAGGGTCGGGGGATACAATGAGCAGTTCTTC.

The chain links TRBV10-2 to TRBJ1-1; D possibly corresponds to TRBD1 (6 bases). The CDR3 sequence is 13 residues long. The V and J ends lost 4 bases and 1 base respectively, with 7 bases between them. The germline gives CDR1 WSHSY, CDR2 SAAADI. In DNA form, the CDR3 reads TGCGCCAGCAGTGGGACAGAGAACACTGAAGCTTTCTTT. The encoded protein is CASSGTENTEAFF.

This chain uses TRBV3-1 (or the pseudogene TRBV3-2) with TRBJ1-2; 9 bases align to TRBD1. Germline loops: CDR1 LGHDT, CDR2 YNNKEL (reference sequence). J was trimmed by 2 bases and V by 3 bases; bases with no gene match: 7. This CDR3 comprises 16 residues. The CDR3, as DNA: TGTGCCAGCAGCCAGGGATCGACAGGGGGAAACTATGGCTACACCTTC. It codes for CASSQGSTGGNYGYTF.

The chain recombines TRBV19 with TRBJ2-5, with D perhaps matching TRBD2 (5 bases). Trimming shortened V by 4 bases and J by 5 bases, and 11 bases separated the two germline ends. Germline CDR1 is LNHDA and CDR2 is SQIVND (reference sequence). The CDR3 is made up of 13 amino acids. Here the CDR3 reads CASSNRGIETQYF. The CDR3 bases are TGTGCCAGTAGTAATAGAGGGATCGAGACCCAGTACTTC.

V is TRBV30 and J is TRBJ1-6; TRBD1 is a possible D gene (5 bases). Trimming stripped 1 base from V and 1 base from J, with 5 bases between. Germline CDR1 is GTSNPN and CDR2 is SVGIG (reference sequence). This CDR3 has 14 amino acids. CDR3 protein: CAWSGGSYNSPLHF. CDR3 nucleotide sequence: TGTGCCTGGAGTGGGGGGTCCTATAATTCACCCCTCCACTTT.

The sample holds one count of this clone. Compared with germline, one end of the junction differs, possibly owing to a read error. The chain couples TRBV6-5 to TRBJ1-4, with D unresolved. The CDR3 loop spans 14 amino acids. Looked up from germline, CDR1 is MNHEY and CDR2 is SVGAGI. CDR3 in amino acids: CASSYTVNSEKLFF. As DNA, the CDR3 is TGTGCCAGCAGTTACACTGTAAATAGTGAAAAGCTGTTTTTT.

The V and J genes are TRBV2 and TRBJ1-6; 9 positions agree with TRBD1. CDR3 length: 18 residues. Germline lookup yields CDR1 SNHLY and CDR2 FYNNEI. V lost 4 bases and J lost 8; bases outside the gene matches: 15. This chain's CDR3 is CASSVRTGEPLMDSPLHF. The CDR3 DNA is TGTGCCAGCAGTGTGAGGACAGGGGAGCCCCTAATGGATTCACCCCTCCACTTT. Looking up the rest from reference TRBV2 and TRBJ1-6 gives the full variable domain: EPEVTQTPSHQVTQMGQEVILRCVPISNHLYFYWYRQILGQKVEFLVSFYNNEISEKSEIFDDQFSVERPDGSNFTLKIRSTKLEDSAMYFCASSVRTGEPLMDSPLHFGNGTRLTVT.

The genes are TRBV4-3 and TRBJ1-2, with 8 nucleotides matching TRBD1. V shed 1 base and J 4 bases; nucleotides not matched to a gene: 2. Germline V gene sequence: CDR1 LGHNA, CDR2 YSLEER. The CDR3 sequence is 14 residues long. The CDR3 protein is CASSQATGGYGYTF. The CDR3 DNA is TGCGCCAGCAGCCAAGCAACAGGGGGCTATGGCTACACCTTC.

DNA for the CDR3: TGTGCCATAAGACAGGCCTCGAACACCGGGGAGCTGTTTTTT. Its protein is CAIRQASNTGELFF. V and J are TRBV2 and TRBJ2-2; tentatively, D is TRBD1 (6 bases). The CDR3 is 14 residues long. The germline V gene encodes CDR1 SNHLY and CDR2 FYNNEI. V was pared by 10 bases and J by 0 bases, with 12 bases between.

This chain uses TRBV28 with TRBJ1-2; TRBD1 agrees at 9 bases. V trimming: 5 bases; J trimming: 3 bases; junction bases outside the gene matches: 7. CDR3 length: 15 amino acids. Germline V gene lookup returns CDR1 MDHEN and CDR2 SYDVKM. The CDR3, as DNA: TGTGCCAGCAGTACCAGGGGACAGGGCGACTATGGCTACACCTTC. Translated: CASSTRGQGDYGYTF.

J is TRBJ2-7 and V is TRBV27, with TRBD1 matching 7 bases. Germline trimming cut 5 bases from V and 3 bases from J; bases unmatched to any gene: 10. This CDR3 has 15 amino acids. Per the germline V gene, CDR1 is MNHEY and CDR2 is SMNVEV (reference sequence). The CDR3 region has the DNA TGTGCCAGCAGTGCCCGGGCAGGGGGTTACTACGAGCAGTACTTC. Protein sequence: CASSARAGGYYEQYF.

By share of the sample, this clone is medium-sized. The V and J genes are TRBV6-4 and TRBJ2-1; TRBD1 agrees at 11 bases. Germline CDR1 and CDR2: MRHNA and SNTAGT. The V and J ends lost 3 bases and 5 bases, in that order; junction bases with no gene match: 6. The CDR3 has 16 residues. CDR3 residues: CASSEGAGQGDNEQFF. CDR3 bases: TGTGCCAGCAGTGAGGGAGCGGGACAGGGGGACAATGAGCAGTTCTTC.

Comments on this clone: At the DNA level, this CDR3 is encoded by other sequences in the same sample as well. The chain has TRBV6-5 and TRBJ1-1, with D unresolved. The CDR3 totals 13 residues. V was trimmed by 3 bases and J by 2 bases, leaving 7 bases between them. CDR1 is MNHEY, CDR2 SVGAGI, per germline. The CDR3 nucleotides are TGTGCCAGCAGTTATGAGGTCAACACTGAAGCTTTCTTT. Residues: CASSYEVNTEAFF.

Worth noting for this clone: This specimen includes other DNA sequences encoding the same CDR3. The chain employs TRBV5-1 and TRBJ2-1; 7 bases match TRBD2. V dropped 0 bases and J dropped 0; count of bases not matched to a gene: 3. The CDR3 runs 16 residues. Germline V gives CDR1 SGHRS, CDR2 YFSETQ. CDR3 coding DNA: TGCGCCAGCAGCTTGGCTAGCGGTAGCTCCTACAATGAGCAGTTCTTC. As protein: CASSLASGSSYNEQFF.

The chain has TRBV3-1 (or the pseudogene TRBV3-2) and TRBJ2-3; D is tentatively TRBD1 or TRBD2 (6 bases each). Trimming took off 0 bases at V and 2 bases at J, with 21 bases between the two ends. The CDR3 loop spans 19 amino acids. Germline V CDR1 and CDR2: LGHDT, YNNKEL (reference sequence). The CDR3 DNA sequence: TGTGCCAGCAGCCAAGAAGGGGGGCGGGGAGCACTTCCCACAGATACGCAGTATTTT. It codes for CASSQEGGRGALPTDTQYF.

CDR3 amino acids: CASRLAGGPVGELFF. The CDR3 coding sequence is TGTGCCAGCCGCCTAGCGGGGGGGCCGGTCGGGGAGCTGTTTTTT. The chain couples TRBV5-6 to TRBJ2-2; 12 bases are shared with TRBD2. In germline, CDR1 is SGHDT, CDR2 YYEEEE. Trimming removed 7 bases from V and 7 bases from J; junction bases left unmatched: 8. The CDR3 runs 15 residues.

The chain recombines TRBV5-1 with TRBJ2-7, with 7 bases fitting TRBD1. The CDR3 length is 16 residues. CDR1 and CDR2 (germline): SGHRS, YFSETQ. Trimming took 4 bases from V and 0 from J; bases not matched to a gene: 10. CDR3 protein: CASSVTAGTASYEQYF. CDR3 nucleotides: TGCGCCAGCAGCGTCACCGCTGGGACAGCCTCCTACGAGCAGTACTTC. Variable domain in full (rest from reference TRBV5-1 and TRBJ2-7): KAGVTQTPRYLIKTRGQQVTLSCSPISGHRSVSWYQQTPGQGLQFLFEYFSETQRNKGNFPGRFSGRQFSNSRSEMNVSTLELGDSALYLCASSVTAGTASYEQYFGPGTRLTVT.

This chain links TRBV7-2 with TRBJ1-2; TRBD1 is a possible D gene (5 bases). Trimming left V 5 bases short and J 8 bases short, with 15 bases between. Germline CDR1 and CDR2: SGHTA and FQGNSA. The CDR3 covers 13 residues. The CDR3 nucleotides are TGTGCCAGCAGCCTGCGGGGCACCGTCGGCTACACCTTC. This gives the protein CASSLRGTVGYTF.

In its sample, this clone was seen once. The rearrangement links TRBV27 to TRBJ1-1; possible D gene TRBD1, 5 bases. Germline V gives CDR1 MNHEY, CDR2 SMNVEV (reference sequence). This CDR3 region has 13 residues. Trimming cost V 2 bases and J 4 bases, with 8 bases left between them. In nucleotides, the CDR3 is TGTGCCAGCAGTTTAGTCGGGGGCACTGAAGCTTTCTTT. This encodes CASSLVGGTEAFF.

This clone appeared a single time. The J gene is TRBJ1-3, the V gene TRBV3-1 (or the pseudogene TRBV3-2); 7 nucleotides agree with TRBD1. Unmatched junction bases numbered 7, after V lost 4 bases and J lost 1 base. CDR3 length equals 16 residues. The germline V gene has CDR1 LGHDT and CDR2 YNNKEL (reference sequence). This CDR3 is CASSPRDRGSGNTIYF. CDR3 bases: TGTGCCAGCAGCCCTCGGGACAGAGGTTCTGGAAACACCATATATTTT.

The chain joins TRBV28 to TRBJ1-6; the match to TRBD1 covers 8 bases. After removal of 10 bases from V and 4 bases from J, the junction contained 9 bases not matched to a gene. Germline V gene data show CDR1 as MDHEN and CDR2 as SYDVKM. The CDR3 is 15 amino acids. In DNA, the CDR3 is TGTGCCACCACAGGGGGAGCTCTATATAATTCACCCCTCCACTTT. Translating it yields CATTGGALYNSPLHF. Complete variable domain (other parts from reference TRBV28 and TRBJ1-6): DVKVTQSSRYLVKRTGEKVFLECVQDMDHENMFWYRQDPGLGLRLIYFSYDVKMKEKGDIPEGYSVSREKKERFSLILESASTNQTSMYLCATTGGALYNSPLHFGNGTRLTVT.